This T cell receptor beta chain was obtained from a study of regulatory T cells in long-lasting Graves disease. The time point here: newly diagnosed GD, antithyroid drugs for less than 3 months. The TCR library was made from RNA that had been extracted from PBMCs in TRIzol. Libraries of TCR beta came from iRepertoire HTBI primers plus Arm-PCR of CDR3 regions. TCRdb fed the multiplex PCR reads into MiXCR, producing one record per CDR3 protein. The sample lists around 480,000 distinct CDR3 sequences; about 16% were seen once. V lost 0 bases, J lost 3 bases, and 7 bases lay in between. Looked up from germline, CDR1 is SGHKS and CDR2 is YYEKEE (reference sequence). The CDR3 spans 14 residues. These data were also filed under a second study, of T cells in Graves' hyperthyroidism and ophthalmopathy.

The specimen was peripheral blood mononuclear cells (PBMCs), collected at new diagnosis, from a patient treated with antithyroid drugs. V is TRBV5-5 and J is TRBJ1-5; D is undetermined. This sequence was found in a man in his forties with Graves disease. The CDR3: CASSLGYTNQPQHF. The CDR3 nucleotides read TGTGCCAGCAGCTTGGGGTATACCAATCAGCCCCAGCATTTT.